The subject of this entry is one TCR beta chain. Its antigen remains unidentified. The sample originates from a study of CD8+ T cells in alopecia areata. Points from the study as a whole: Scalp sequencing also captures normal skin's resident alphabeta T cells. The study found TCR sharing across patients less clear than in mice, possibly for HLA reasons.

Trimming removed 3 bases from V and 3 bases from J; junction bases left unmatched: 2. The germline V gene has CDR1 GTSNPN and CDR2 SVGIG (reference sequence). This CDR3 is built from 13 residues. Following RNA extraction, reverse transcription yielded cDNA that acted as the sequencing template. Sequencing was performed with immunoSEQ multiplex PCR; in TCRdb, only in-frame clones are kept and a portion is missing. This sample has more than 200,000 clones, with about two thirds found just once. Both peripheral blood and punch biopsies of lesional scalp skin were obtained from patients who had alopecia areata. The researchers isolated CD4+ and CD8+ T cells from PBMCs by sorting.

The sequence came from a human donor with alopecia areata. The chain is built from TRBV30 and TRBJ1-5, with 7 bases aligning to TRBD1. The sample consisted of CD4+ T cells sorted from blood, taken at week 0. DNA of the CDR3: TGTGCCTGGAGAGACAGGGTCAATCAGCCCCAGCATTTT. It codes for CAWRDRVNQPQHF.